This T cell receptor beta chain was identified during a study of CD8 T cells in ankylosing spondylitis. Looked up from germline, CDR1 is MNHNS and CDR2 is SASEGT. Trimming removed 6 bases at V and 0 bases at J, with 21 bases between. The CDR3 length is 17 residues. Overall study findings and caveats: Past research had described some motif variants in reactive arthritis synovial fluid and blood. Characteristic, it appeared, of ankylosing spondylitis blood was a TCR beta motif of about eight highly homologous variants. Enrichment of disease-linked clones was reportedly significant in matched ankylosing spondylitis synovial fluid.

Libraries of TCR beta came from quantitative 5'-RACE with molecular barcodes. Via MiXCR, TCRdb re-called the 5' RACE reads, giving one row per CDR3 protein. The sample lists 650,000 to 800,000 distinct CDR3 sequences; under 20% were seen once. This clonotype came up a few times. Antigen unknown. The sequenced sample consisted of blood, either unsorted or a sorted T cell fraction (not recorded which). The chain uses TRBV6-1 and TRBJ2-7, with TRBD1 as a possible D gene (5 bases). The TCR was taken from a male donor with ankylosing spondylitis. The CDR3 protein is CASSQLVRVKNSYEQYF. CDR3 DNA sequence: TGTGCCAGCAGCCAATTAGTCAGGGTCAAAAACTCCTACGAGCAGTACTTC.